The 12 T cell receptor beta chains given below trace back to one sample, sequenced in a study of cytomegalovirus exposure and HLA in healthy donors. Primers for the PCR totalled 60 Vbeta and 13 Jbeta. The data were produced by immunoSEQ multiplex PCR, yet TCRdb's version contains in-frame clones alone and is incomplete. The profile covers about 300,000 clones, with roughly 88% appearing a single time and roughly 4% taken by the ten largest. Sequencing used PBMCs. The receptors here all came from a man aged 40-55 years in good health and CMV-seropositive.

This clone has only one observation. This chain links TRBV5-1 with TRBJ2-1; D is uncertain. Looked up from germline, CDR1 is SGHRS and CDR2 is YFSETQ. CDR3 length: 15 residues. V dropped 0 bases and J dropped 0 bases, with 7 bases sitting between them. The CDR3 loop reads CASSLDRSSYNEQFF. The CDR3 nucleotides are TGCGCCAGCAGCTTGGACCGGAGCTCCTACAATGAGCAGTTCTTC.

A note on this clone: Relative to the germline gene, one junction end is altered; a read error may explain this. This sequence joins TRBV7-7 and TRBJ1-6; weak D call: TRBD1 (6 bases). Germline lookup yields CDR1 SSHAT and CDR2 FNYEAQ (reference sequence). There are 14 residues in the CDR3. CDR3 sequence (DNA): TGTGCTAGCAGCTCCGGGGGGCGCGGTTCACCCCTCCACTTT. Translated: CASSSGGRGSPLHF. The full variable domain, in which reference TRBV7-7 and TRBJ1-6 provide the parts outside the CDR3, is GAGVSQSPRYKVTKRGQDVTLRCDPISSHATLYWYQQALGQGPEFLTYFNYEAQPDKSGLPSDRFSAERPEGSISTLTIQRTEQRDSAMYRCASSSGGRGSPLHFGNGTRLTVT.

This sequence joins TRBV30 and TRBJ1-5; TRBD1 matches 8 bases. V trimming: 1 base; J trimming: 7 bases; junction bases outside the gene matches: 9. Looked up from germline, CDR1 is GTSNPN and CDR2 is SVGIG (reference sequence). This CDR3 comprises 15 residues. CDR3 sequence (DNA): TGTGCCTGGAGTGACCCCGCAGGGGGCAGACAGCCCCAGCATTTT. Encoded protein: CAWSDPAGGRQPQHF.

The chain employs TRBV2 and TRBJ2-7; 7 nucleotides agree with TRBD1. The CDR3 has 13 residues. J lost 7 bases, V lost 5 bases, and 8 bases had no gene match. The germline gives CDR1 SNHLY, CDR2 FYNNEI. The CDR3 region has the DNA TGTGCCAGCAGTCGTTTGACAGGGCGTGAGCAGTACTTC. It is translated as CASSRLTGREQYF. Supplemented by reference TRBV2 and TRBJ2-7, the full variable domain reads EPEVTQTPSHQVTQMGQEVILRCVPISNHLYFYWYRQILGQKVEFLVSFYNNEISEKSEIFDDQFSVERPDGSNFTLKIRSTKLEDSAMYFCASSRLTGREQYFGPGTRLTVT.

V usage is TRBV4-1 and J usage is TRBJ2-1, with D possibly TRBD2 on 5 matching bases. The CDR3 is made up of 15 amino acids. The V end lost 7 bases, the J end lost 4 bases, and 17 bases lay between the germline ends. Germline CDR1 and CDR2: MGHRA and YSYEKL. CDR3 DNA sequence: TGCGCCAGCACTATCGCCCCGGGATCATACAATGAGCAGTTCTTC. Translation: CASTIAPGSYNEQFF.

The chain is built from TRBV29-1 and TRBJ1-1; D unresolved. The CDR3 has 12 residues. V was clipped by 1 base and J by 4 bases, with 7 bases between them. Germline V gene data show CDR1 as SQVTM and CDR2 as ANQGSEA. CDR3 amino acids: CSVEGYGTEAFF. The CDR3 DNA reads TGCAGCGTTGAAGGGTACGGCACTGAAGCTTTCTTT.

The CDR3 loop is CASSDATSKNTGELFF. The CDR3 bases are TGTGCCAGCAGTGACGCGACTAGCAAAAACACCGGGGAGCTGTTTTTT. The chain uses TRBV6-1 and TRBJ2-2; the match to TRBD2 covers 7 bases. V shed 3 bases and J 2 bases; nucleotides not matched to a gene: 6. Germline assignment: CDR1 MNHNS and CDR2 SASEGT. CDR3 size: 16 residues.

This clone appeared a single time. This chain links TRBV9 with TRBJ2-3, with 8 bases identical to TRBD2. Germline V CDR1 and CDR2: SGDLS, YYNGEE. V was pared by 1 base and J by 2 bases, with 6 bases of the junction left unmatched. The length of the CDR3 is 16 residues. The CDR3 DNA is TGTGCCAGCAGCGTACGGCCTAGCGGGCCCACAGATACGCAGTATTTT. Amino acid sequence: CASSVRPSGPTDTQYF.

The chain is built from TRBV7-2 and TRBJ2-7, with D maybe TRBD2 (7 bases). Between the trimmed V and J ends, which lost 1 base and 3 bases, there was a span of 10 bases. This CDR3 contains 14 residues. Looked up from germline, CDR1 is SGHTA and CDR2 is FQGNSA. CDR3 nucleotides: TGTGCCAGCAGCTTAGAGGGGGACTACTACGAGCAGTACTTC. This sequence encodes CASSLEGDYYEQYF.

V and J are TRBV4-1 and TRBJ2-7, with 8 bases fitting TRBD1. This CDR3 region has 14 residues. V lost 1 base, J lost 3 bases, and 2 bases stayed unmatched. From germline, CDR1 is MGHRA and CDR2 YSYEKL. The CDR3 protein is CASSQGTGNYEQYF. CDR3 nucleotide sequence: TGCGCCAGCAGCCAAGGGACAGGGAACTACGAGCAGTACTTC.

The chain's CDR3 is CASSGPSGSGIQYF. DNA for the CDR3: TGTGCCAGCAGTGGCCCTAGCGGGAGTGGCATTCAGTACTTC. The chain recombines TRBV6-1 with TRBJ2-4; 10 positions agree with TRBD2. Germline V lookup: CDR1 MNHNS, CDR2 SASEGT. J gave up 9 bases and V 4 bases, and 6 bases lay outside the gene matches. This CDR3 comprises 14 residues.

The rearrangement uses TRBV9 and TRBJ2-7; a weak D match, TRBD1 (5 bases). Germline V gives CDR1 SGDLS, CDR2 YYNGEE. The CDR3 spans 15 residues. V was pared by 5 bases and J by 3 bases, with 18 bases between. The CDR3 is CASRTDRRIFYEQYF. CDR3 coding DNA: TGTGCCAGCAGGACAGACCGAAGGATATTCTACGAGCAGTACTTC. Looking up the rest from reference TRBV9 and TRBJ2-7 gives the full variable domain: DSGVTQTPKHLITATGQRVTLRCSPRSGDLSVYWYQQSLDQGLQFLIQYYNGEERAKGNILERFSAQQFPDLHSELNLSSLELGDSALYFCASRTDRRIFYEQYFGPGTRLTVT.